This paragraph reports one T cell receptor beta chain. In this sample, this clone turned up a few times. This receptor's antigen is unknown. Base qualities are not provided; no much larger clone lies one nucleotide away. Each collaborating institution followed its own protocols to collect whole blood in K2EDTA tubes. For TCRbeta analysis, collaborator samples were shipped as frozen whole blood, as isolated PBMCs, or as DNA extracted from either sample type. The sample belongs to a study of blood T cell repertoires in COVID-19 (dated by TCRdb to 2019 to 2021). The study in broad terms: Collaborator samples came from the United States, Italy and Spain and covered acute and convalescent phases of COVID-19. The repertoires were released in a freely available public database intended as a resource for research on the immune response to SARS-CoV-2. The samples were drawn from two sources: the first 160 participants of the ongoing ImmuneRACE study, and 950 to 1,500 subjects contributed by 6 global collaborators. Deeply sampled blood TCRbeta repertoires from subjects exposed to, actively infected with, or recovered from COVID-19 were included in the dataset. Where HLA class I and class II types were available, the types were taken from metadata supplied by the sample provider, not from assay-based typing. The material from the prospective study consisted of cDNA or gDNA derived from T cells, B-cell-depleted T cells, or PBMCs. Sample metadata almost always included a de-identified subject ID, COVID-19 status, age in years and sex. General conclusions and limits of the study: How much clinical and demographic metadata was included differed by source and by participant, and the metadata was provided uncurated.

TCRbeta CDR3 regions were amplified from genomic DNA by means of the immunoSEQ Assay, a bias-controlled multiplex PCR. The source study handled its data this way. The number of nucleated cells in each sample was estimated by amplification of reference gene primers within the assay. To quantify the absolute abundance of each unique TCRbeta CDR3 rearrangement, sequence reads were collapsed and filtered. For each sample, productive Simpson clonality was calculated as the square root of Simpson's diversity index across productive rearrangements. TCRdb took this table from immuneACCESS and kept in-frame rearrangements with V and J called. Such tables lack part of the clones; where checked against another copy, unresolved V genes explain under half of the gap, and the rest is unexplained. The DNA was the basis for D and trimming; V, J and clone size are from that table. For this sample there are about 53,000 clones; about nine tenths appear just once. The ten largest make up about 2.5% of the sample.

The receptor's source is an elderly man with acute or convalescent COVID-19. The sample taken for sequencing was peripheral blood.

The CDR3 sequence is CASSQDKEREQYF. The DNA is TGTGCCAGCAGCCAAGATAAAGAGAGGGAGCAGTACTTC. Here the chain combines TRBV3-1 (or the pseudogene TRBV3-2) and TRBJ2-7; the D gene identity is not certain. The junction shows trimming of 0 bases on V and 7 bases on J, plus 10 bases between the germline ends. From a lookup of the germline V gene (reference sequence), CDR1 and CDR2 are LGHDT and YNNKEL. Inclusive of the bounding cysteine and phenylalanine, the CDR3 is 13 residues long. Kept here is only the CDR3 DNA, which spans 39 bases and is read in frame from base 1.